Listed here are 21 T cell receptor beta chains from one sample, sequenced in a study of blood T cell repertoires in COVID-19. The data were produced by immunoSEQ multiplex PCR, yet TCRdb's version contains in-frame clones alone and is incomplete. This table has hundreds of thousands of clones, around 89% appearing once. The sample comprised peripheral blood. The receptors here all came from a woman aged 40-49 years with COVID-19, enrolled during active disease.

The rearrangement joins TRBV5-1 to TRBJ2-5; 7 bases agree with TRBD1. CDR1 SGHRS and CDR2 YFSETQ come from the germline V gene. V lost 2 bases to trimming and J lost 3 bases; unmatched junction nucleotides: 7. The CDR3 loop spans 15 amino acids. Here the CDR3 reads CASSFGTVIEETQYF. CDR3 sequence (DNA): TGCGCCAGCAGCTTCGGGACAGTGATAGAAGAGACCCAGTACTTC.

This chain uses TRBV27 with TRBJ1-2; D uncertain. Per the germline V gene, CDR1 is MNHEY and CDR2 is SMNVEV (reference sequence). The CDR3 length is 13 residues. V was cut by 4 bases and J by 3 bases, with 9 bases left in between. Written as DNA, the CDR3 is TGTGCCAGCAGTTCCGGGTTTCACTATGGCTACACCTTC. Translated, it gives CASSSGFHYGYTF.

Remarks on this clone: At one end, the junction sequence differs from germline, possibly due to a read error. This chain links TRBV16 with TRBJ1-5, with a weak D call TRBD1 (5 bases). Germline V gene data show CDR1 as KGHSY and CDR2 as FQNENV. The CDR3 has 14 amino acids. CDR3 sequence (DNA): TGTGCCAGCAGCCAATATGGGGGGTATCAGCTCCAGCATTTT. As protein: CASSQYGGYQLQHF.

This chain links TRBV9 with TRBJ1-3, with D possibly TRBD1 on 6 matching bases. This CDR3 is built from 19 residues. Germline CDR1 is SGDLS and CDR2 is YYNGEE. Trimming shortened V by 4 bases and J by 0 bases, and 23 bases separated the two germline ends. DNA of the CDR3: TGTGCCAGCAGCAAACGAGCCTTTACACAGGGACACTCTGGAAACACCATATATTTT. The encoded protein is CASSKRAFTQGHSGNTIYF.

The chain couples TRBV3-1 (or the pseudogene TRBV3-2) to TRBJ2-3; no definite D call. CDR1 and CDR2 (germline): LGHDT, YNNKEL (reference sequence). V was cut by 4 bases and J by 3 bases, with 11 bases left in between. The CDR3 has 14 amino acids. CDR3 sequence reads: CASSPLLMTDTQYF. DNA of the CDR3: TGTGCCAGCAGCCCACTTTTGATGACAGATACGCAGTATTTT.

This clone occurred once. The CDR3 loop is CASSLESRLAVTPYEQYF. The CDR3, as DNA: TGTGCCAGCAGCTTAGAAAGTCGGCTAGCGGTAACCCCCTACGAGCAGTACTTC. This chain joins TRBV7-6 and TRBJ2-7, with 7 bases lining up with TRBD2. The CDR3 has 18 residues. Trimming cost V 1 base and J 2 bases; bases outside gene matches: 14. Germline V lookup: CDR1 SGHVS, CDR2 FNYEAQ.

The CDR3, as DNA: TGTGCCAGCAGCTTGGCTAGGAGCACAGATACGCAGTATTTT. It specifies CASSLARSTDTQYF. V gene TRBV5-6 combines with J gene TRBJ2-3; unclear D gene. Germline V gene sequence: CDR1 SGHDT, CDR2 YYEEEE. The CDR3 is made up of 14 amino acids. V was clipped by 0 bases and J by 0 bases, with 5 bases between them.

The J gene is TRBJ1-6, the V gene TRBV27; possibly TRBD1 for D (6 bases). The germline V gene has CDR1 MNHEY and CDR2 SMNVEV (reference sequence). V was cut by 2 bases and J by 8 bases, with 10 bases left in between. The CDR3 sequence is 14 residues long. This chain's CDR3 is CASSLGGIDSPLHF. The CDR3 coding sequence is TGTGCCAGCAGTTTAGGGGGCATCGATTCACCCCTCCACTTT.

DNA of the CDR3: TGTGCCAGCAGCTCACAGACGGGAGATAGCTCCTACGAGCAGTACTTC. Translation: CASSSQTGDSSYEQYF. The V and J genes are TRBV11-3 and TRBJ2-7, with D perhaps TRBD2 (6 bases). Per the germline V gene, CDR1 is SGHNT and CDR2 is YENEEA. Trimming took 4 bases from V and 0 from J, leaving 16 bases between them. The CDR3 is made up of 16 amino acids.

The chain couples TRBV6-5 to TRBJ1-2; D ambiguous. Germline CDR1 reads MNHEY; CDR2 reads SVGAGI. Trimming removed 6 bases from V and 2 bases from J, with 13 bases in between. CDR3 length: 14 amino acids. The chain's CDR3 is CASSSIPGNYGYTF. The DNA of the CDR3 is TGTGCCAGCAGCTCCATTCCGGGGAACTATGGCTACACCTTC.

This chain joins TRBV5-1 and TRBJ2-5; TRBD1 aligns across 9 bases. Germline V lookup: CDR1 SGHRS, CDR2 YFSETQ. The CDR3 has 16 residues. V lost 3 bases and J lost 4; bases outside the gene matches: 10. CDR3 in amino acids: CASSSGQGWRVETQYF. Here the CDR3 DNA reads TGCGCCAGCAGCTCAGGACAGGGGTGGAGGGTAGAGACCCAGTACTTC.

The V call is TRBV29-1, the J call TRBJ1-2; 8 bases are shared with TRBD1. The V segment lost 3 bases and the J segment 8 bases; nucleotides outside the gene matches: 5. The CDR3 covers 12 residues. Germline lookup yields CDR1 SQVTM and CDR2 ANQGSEA. DNA of the CDR3: TGCAGCGTTGAGGGCAGGGGGCAAGGCTACACCTTC. Protein: CSVEGRGQGYTF.

V and J are TRBV29-1 and TRBJ1-1; D may be TRBD1 (5 bases). V shed 7 bases and J shed 0 bases, with 12 bases lying between them. CDR3 length equals 13 residues. Germline V gives CDR1 SQVTM, CDR2 ANQGSEA. The CDR3 bases are TGCAGCGCCAGCGTACAGGTGAACACTGAAGCTTTCTTT. Translating it yields CSASVQVNTEAFF.

The rearrangement uses TRBV28 and TRBJ2-3, with 8 bases identical to TRBD2. Germline CDR1 MDHEN, CDR2 SYDVKM. The CDR3 totals 16 residues. Losses at the gene ends were 6 bases for V and 2 bases for J; bases not matched to a gene: 10. In DNA form, the CDR3 reads TGTGCCAGCAGCCCGGGAGGGGGGGGGACCACAGATACGCAGTATTTT. Translation: CASSPGGGGTTDTQYF.

V gene TRBV11-2 combines with J gene TRBJ2-1; a possible D gene is TRBD2 (5 bases). V dropped 2 bases and J dropped 8 bases, with 16 bases sitting between them. The CDR3 consists of 15 residues. CDR1 and CDR2 from the germline V gene are SGHAT and FQNNGV. In DNA form, the CDR3 reads TGTGCCAGCAGCTTACTTACTAGAGGGTCCCATGAGCAGTTCTTC. Translating gives CASSLLTRGSHEQFF.

This chain uses TRBV6-5 with TRBJ1-5, with D uncertain. The V gene lost 3 bases and the J gene lost 9 bases, with 15 bases spanning the gap. The CDR3 loop spans 14 amino acids. Germline-derived CDR1 and CDR2 are MNHEY and SVGAGI. In DNA, the CDR3 is TGTGCCAGCAGTTATGACGGGATCGAGGGGCCCCAGCATTTT. This translates into CASSYDGIEGPQHF.

This chain links TRBV19 with TRBJ1-1; D is uncertain. Germline V lookup: CDR1 LNHDA, CDR2 SQIVND (reference sequence). Trimming shortened V by 3 bases and J by 4 bases, and 21 bases separated the two germline ends. The CDR3 has 17 amino acids. Here the CDR3 reads CASSMNRRGAVGTEAFF. CDR3 in DNA: TGTGCCAGTAGTATGAACCGCCGGGGAGCAGTGGGCACTGAAGCTTTCTTT.

The genes are TRBV28 and TRBJ2-7; 8 bases are a match to TRBD1. V was pared by 8 bases and J by 6 bases, with 12 bases of the junction left unmatched. This CDR3 region has 14 residues. Germline V gene sequence: CDR1 MDHEN, CDR2 SYDVKM. CDR3 residues: CASGLRGRAREQYF. The CDR3 nucleotides read TGTGCCAGCGGCCTCAGGGGGCGCGCGCGCGAGCAGTACTTC.

The rearrangement joins TRBV29-1 to TRBJ2-7; 7 nucleotides match TRBD1. This CDR3 has 15 amino acids. The V segment lost 4 bases and the J segment 2 bases; nucleotides outside the gene matches: 11. Germline V gene sequence: CDR1 SQVTM, CDR2 ANQGSEA. The CDR3 region has the DNA TGCAGCGTTGGGAAACCCGGGACAGCTCCCTACGAGCAGTACTTC. It codes for CSVGKPGTAPYEQYF.

The chain employs TRBV5-1 and TRBJ1-4; no firm D call. CDR1 is SGHRS, CDR2 YFSETQ, per germline. The ends were cut back, 1 base at V and 3 bases at J, with 13 bases in the middle. The CDR3 has 16 amino acids. CDR3 nucleotides: TGCGCCAGCAGCTTGCCTCGTTCGGTTGCTAATGAAAAACTGTTTTTT. It codes for CASSLPRSVANEKLFF.

The chain carries TRBV6-1 and TRBJ2-3, with D perhaps TRBD2 (5 bases). In germline, CDR1 is MNHNS, CDR2 SASEGT. The CDR3 contains 12 residues. V lost 1 base and J lost 6, with 5 bases in between. The CDR3 nucleotides read TGTGCCAGCAGTGAAGGGGAGGATACGCAGTATTTT. As protein: CASSEGEDTQYF.